The TCR beta chain described here comes from a study of neoadjuvant anti-PD-1 for oral cavity cancer. Study-level findings and limits: Pretreatment Treg/Th17 ratio correlated inversely with post-treatment tumor clonality. Greater tumor shrinkage accompanied bigger post-treatment sizes of preexisting clones.

Noted time point: after neoadjuvant nivolumab, at surgical resection. Stage II-IVA oral cavity squamous cell carcinoma was new and untreated by systemic or radiation therapy. Survey sequencing of tumors mostly used roughly 4.8 ug DNA, two replicates. The repertoire was sequenced with immunoSEQ multiplex PCR; TCRdb's copy has only in-frame clones and lacks some. The table records about 15,000 clones, about 36% of them present only once. The V gene's germline CDR1 is MNHEY and CDR2 SMNVEV (reference sequence). Trimming removed 8 bases from V and 0 bases from J, with 21 bases in between. CDR3 length: 17 amino acids. In this sample, this clone turned up a few times. Its antigen remains unknown.

This chain uses TRBV27 with TRBJ2-3, with a possible D match to TRBD1 (5 bases). The sequencing used tumor tissue, collected after nivolumab (anti-PD-1) treatment. The clonotype originates from a person aged 40-85 years with oral cavity squamous cell carcinoma. This CDR3 is CASLTPPQESSTDTQYF. The DNA of the CDR3 is TGTGCCAGCCTAACTCCCCCACAGGAGTCTAGCACAGATACGCAGTATTTT.